One and the same sample provided the 9 T cell receptor beta chains below, sequenced in a study of blood T cell repertoires in COVID-19. TCRdb keeps only in-frame clones here, not all; method: immunoSEQ multiplex PCR. The sample lists fewer than 150,000 clones; approximately 87% were seen once. Sample: peripheral blood. The source is a woman aged 70 to 79 with acute or convalescent COVID-19.

The V call is TRBV7-7, the J call TRBJ2-2, with 9 positions matching TRBD2. The V gene's germline CDR1 is SSHAT and CDR2 FNYEAQ (reference sequence). This CDR3 has 16 residues. V gave up 5 bases and J gave up 1 base; unmatched junction bases: 5. Here the CDR3 DNA reads TGTGCCAGCAGCGCACTAGCGGGCCTGAACACCGGGGAGCTGTTTTTT. It yields the protein CASSALAGLNTGELFF.

This chain uses TRBV11-1 with TRBJ2-1; weak D call: TRBD2 (6 bases). Trimming removed 5 bases at V and 0 bases at J, with 8 bases between. Per the germline V gene, CDR1 is SGHAT and CDR2 is FQDESV (reference sequence). The CDR3 is 14 residues long. The CDR3: CASSGGSSYNEQFF. CDR3 DNA sequence: TGTGCCAGCAGCGGGGGGAGCTCCTACAATGAGCAGTTCTTC.

The rearrangement uses TRBV9 and TRBJ2-2; 7 bases agree with TRBD1. CDR1 is SGDLS and CDR2 is YYNGEE in the germline V gene. V gave up 5 bases and J gave up 5 bases; unmatched junction bases: 6. The CDR3 runs 14 residues. Here the CDR3 DNA reads TGTGCCAGCAGATCCGACAGGGTAACCGGGGAGCTGTTTTTT. Its translation is CASRSDRVTGELFF.

This rearrangement joins TRBV2 to TRBJ1-4; a possible D gene is TRBD1 (6 bases). V dropped 6 bases and J dropped 3 bases, with 8 bases sitting between them. This CDR3 has 13 residues. The V gene's germline CDR1 is SNHLY and CDR2 FYNNEI. CDR3 in amino acids: CASRGAANEKLFF. The CDR3 DNA reads as TGTGCCAGCAGGGGGGCGGCTAATGAAAAACTGTTTTTT.

V and J are TRBV12-3 or TRBV12-4 and TRBJ1-1; D is unresolved. The germline V and J ends were trimmed by 6 bases and 5 bases, with 13 bases remaining between them. This CDR3 has 13 amino acids. CDR3 amino acids: CASRIQTGTEAFF. Here the CDR3 DNA reads TGTGCCAGCAGAATCCAAACGGGGACTGAAGCTTTCTTT.

The rearrangement links TRBV11-2 to TRBJ1-1; 9 bases agree with TRBD1. V trimming: 5 bases; J trimming: 4 bases; junction bases outside the gene matches: 8. CDR3 length: 15 amino acids. CDR1 SGHAT and CDR2 FQNNGV come from the germline V gene. The CDR3 coding sequence is TGTGCCAGCAGCGCCATCACAGGGGGCGGCACTGAAGCTTTCTTT. Translating it yields CASSAITGGGTEAFF.

This chain joins TRBV12-3 or TRBV12-4 and TRBJ1-3, with D unresolved. V was cut by 6 bases and J by 4 bases, with 4 bases left in between. The CDR3 is 11 residues long. The CDR3 nucleotides read TGTGCCAGCAGCCGGGGAAACACCATATATTTT. Translated, it gives CASSRGNTIYF.

The genes are TRBV28 and TRBJ1-2; the D gene is possibly TRBD1 (6 bases). V lost 3 bases and J lost 5, with 13 bases in between. Germline loops: CDR1 MDHEN, CDR2 SYDVKM. The CDR3 has 14 amino acids. The CDR3 DNA sequence: TGTGCCAGCAGTTTGCCAGGGGATTGGTATGGCTACACCTTC. This codes for CASSLPGDWYGYTF.

This clone was recorded only once. The chain is built from TRBV9 and TRBJ1-2, with D possibly matching TRBD1 (6 bases). The V gene lost 4 bases and the J gene lost 4 bases, with 17 bases spanning the gap. Germline lookup yields CDR1 SGDLS and CDR2 YYNGEE. The CDR3 consists of 15 residues. CDR3 sequence reads: CASSPAGQGFYGYTF. The CDR3 DNA follows: TGTGCCAGCAGCCCCGCTGGGCAGGGGTTCTATGGCTACACCTTC. Complete variable domain (other parts from reference TRBV9 and TRBJ1-2): DSGVTQTPKHLITATGQRVTLRCSPRSGDLSVYWYQQSLDQGLQFLIQYYNGEERAKGNILERFSAQQFPDLHSELNLSSLELGDSALYFCASSPAGQGFYGYTFGSGTRLTVV.